Listed below are T cell receptor beta chains from one sample, sequenced in a study of T-cell memory formation after mild COVID-19. Each CDR3 protein gets one entry after TCRdb re-called the 5' RACE reads with MiXCR. The table has roughly 80,000 distinct CDR3 sequences, more than 20% seen once. Source material: PBMCs or a T cell subset sorted from them (not recorded which). All receptors derive from a man in his late teens or twenties who had mild COVID-19 (a few samples of this study predate the infection). Cell type and time point are not known. The CDR3 runs from the conserved cysteine through the conserved F or W. The D gene is left open where the match is weak. Only some rows state a clone size, as once, few, many or a class for expanded clones.

D gene,clone size,J gene,V gene,CDR3 DNA,CDR3 protein
.,.,TRBJ1-2,TRBV7-9,TGTGCCAGCAGCCCGCCCCTGCCAGACGCAGGCTATGGCTACACCTTC,CASSPPLPDAGYGYTF
TRBD2,few,TRBJ2-5,TRBV7-9,TGTGCCAGCAGCCCCACAGCGGGGGGTCCTCAAGAGACCCAGTACTTC,CASSPTAGGPQETQYF
.,.,TRBJ2-3,TRBV7-3,TGTGCCAGCAGCCCGGGATCGTGGGCTAGCACAGATACGCAGTATTTT,CASSPGSWASTDTQYF
.,.,TRBJ1-3,TRBV11-3,TGTGCCAGCAGCTTAGGGGAGAGCTCTGGAAACACCATATATTTT,CASSLGESSGNTIYF
.,.,TRBJ2-7,TRBV7-9,TGTGCCAGCAGCCAAGCGAAAGAGCAGTACTTC,CASSQAKEQYF
.,.,TRBJ2-4,TRBV11-2,TGTGCCAGCAGCTTTATCACCTTAGGAAACATTCAGTACTTC,CASSFITLGNIQYF
.,.,TRBJ2-3,TRBV11-2,TGTGCCAGCAGCTTATTCCCACATCGTAGCACAGATACGCAGTATTTT,CASSLFPHRSTDTQYF
TRBD1,few,TRBJ2-3,TRBV7-2,TGTGCCAGCAGCTCCCCCGACAGGGGAGCAGATACGCAGTATTTT,CASSSPDRGADTQYF
.,.,TRBJ2-5,TRBV14,TGTGCCAGCAGCCCGACAGTTCGGGGAGAGACCCAGTACTTC,CASSPTVRGETQYF
.,.,TRBJ2-1,TRBV6-6,TGTGCCAGCAGTTACTCGGTCACCAATGAGCAGTTCTTC,CASSYSVTNEQFF
TRBD1,.,TRBJ1-2,TRBV7-9,TGTGCCAGCAGCAACCGGTGGGACAGGGGGTACTATGGCTACACCTTC,CASSNRWDRGYYGYTF
.,few,TRBJ2-1,TRBV5-6,TGTGCCAGCAGCTTGGCCATGGGGGGATACAATGAGCAGTTCTTC,CASSLAMGGYNEQFF
.,few,TRBJ1-5,TRBV12-3/TRBV12-4,TGTGCCAGCAGCCGTAATAGCAATCAGCCCCAGCATTTT,CASSRNSNQPQHF
TRBD2,.,TRBJ2-3,TRBV20-1,TGCAGTGCCCCCGAGTGGCGGGGGAGCACAGATACGCAGTATTTT,CSAPEWRGSTDTQYF
.,.,TRBJ1-5,TRBV2,TGTGCCAGCAGTTCAGGGGACGGTCAGCCCCAGCATTTT,CASSSGDGQPQHF
TRBD1,.,TRBJ2-7,TRBV7-6,TGTGCCAGCAGCTTCGGGACAGGAAATTACGAGCAGTACTTC,CASSFGTGNYEQYF
.,.,TRBJ1-1,TRBV4-1,TGCGCCAGCAGCCAGGAGATCAGGGTCCCTGAAGCTTTCTTT,CASSQEIRVPEAFF
TRBD2,.,TRBJ2-5,TRBV20-1,TGCAGTGCCCCACTAGCGGCGGACTGGATTACCCAGTACTTC,CSAPLAADWITQYF
.,.,TRBJ2-3,TRBV5-1,TGCGCCAGCAGCTCCCAGGCAGGGTACTACACAGATACGCAGTATTTT,CASSSQAGYYTDTQYF
.,.,TRBJ1-3,TRBV27,TGTGCCAGCGGCCCCGGCGGGGAGGGAAACACCATATATTTT,CASGPGGEGNTIYF
TRBD1,few,TRBJ1-1,TRBV20-1,TGCAGTGCTAGACTCCACAGGGGGCCCAGCACTGAAGCTTTCTTT,CSARLHRGPSTEAFF
.,.,TRBJ1-1,TRBV4-1,TGCGCCAGCAGCCAAGGGGCCGCGTCAAGAGCTTTCTTT,CASSQGAASRAFF
.,few,TRBJ1-1,TRBV4-2,TGTGCCAGCAGCCAAGAATGGGGCGACACTGAAGCTTTCTTT,CASSQEWGDTEAFF
TRBD2,.,TRBJ2-1,TRBV7-9,TGTGCCAGCTTGCCCCCGGGGGGGTATAATGAGCAGTTCTTC,CASLPPGGYNEQFF
.,few,TRBJ1-2,TRBV29-1,TGCAGCGTTCGACAGTCCTATGGCTACACCTTC,CSVRQSYGYTF
.,.,TRBJ2-7,TRBV4-1,TGCGCCAGCAGCCAAGTCGACAAGGTCTCCTACGAGCAGTACTTC,CASSQVDKVSYEQYF
TRBD2,.,TRBJ2-3,TRBV4-1,TGCGCCAGCAGCTTTAGCGGGGGGGCCATGGATACGCAGTATTTT,CASSFSGGAMDTQYF
TRBD2,.,TRBJ2-3,TRBV10-3,TGTGCCATCAGTGGGACTAGCGGGGGGGCCTTCCTAGATACGCAGTATTTT,CAISGTSGGAFLDTQYF